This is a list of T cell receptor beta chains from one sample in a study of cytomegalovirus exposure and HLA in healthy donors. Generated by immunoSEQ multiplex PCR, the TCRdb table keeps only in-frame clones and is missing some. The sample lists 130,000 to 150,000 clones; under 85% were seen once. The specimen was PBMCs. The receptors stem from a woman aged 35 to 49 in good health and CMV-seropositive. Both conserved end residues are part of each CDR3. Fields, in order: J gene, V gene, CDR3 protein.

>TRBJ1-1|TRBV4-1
CASSQGLQAGGMNTEAFF
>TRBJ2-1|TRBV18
CASSPGQPYNEQFF
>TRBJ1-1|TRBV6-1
CASMGRGMSTEAFF
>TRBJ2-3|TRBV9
CASSAGTSEITDTQYF
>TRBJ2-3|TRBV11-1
CASSLEGGLTDTQYF
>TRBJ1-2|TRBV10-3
CAISGTMYGYTF
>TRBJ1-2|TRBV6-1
CASTGENYGYTF
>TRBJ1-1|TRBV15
CATSRGGQGWTEAFF
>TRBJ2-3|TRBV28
CASSRIQDLWGGQDTQYF
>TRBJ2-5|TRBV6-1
CASRRTIQETQYF
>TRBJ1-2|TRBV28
CASSTSGTGSGGYTF
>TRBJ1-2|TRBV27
CASSFRGLDGYTF
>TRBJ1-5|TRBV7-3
CASSLSDANQPQHF
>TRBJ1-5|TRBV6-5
CASSDSAQHF
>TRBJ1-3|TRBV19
CASSITVTGADTIYF
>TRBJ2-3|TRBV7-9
CASSLAGTGGRDTQYF
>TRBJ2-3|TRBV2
CASKSGGPTDTQYF
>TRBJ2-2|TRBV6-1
CASSEHFSWTANTGELFF
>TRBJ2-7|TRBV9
CASSRSGGAYEQYF
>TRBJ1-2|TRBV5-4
CASSRRGLNYGYTF
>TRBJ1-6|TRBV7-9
CSSSPQGWNSPLHF
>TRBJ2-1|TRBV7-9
CASGGRSEFF
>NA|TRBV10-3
CAISETGYEQYF
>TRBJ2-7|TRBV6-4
CASRRAPVEQYF
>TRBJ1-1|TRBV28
CASSLTGQGFRGMNTEAFF
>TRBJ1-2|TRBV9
CASSTPGTPYGYTF
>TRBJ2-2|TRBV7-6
CASSGLAGANTGELFF
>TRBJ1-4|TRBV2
CASSVRINEKLFF
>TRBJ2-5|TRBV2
CASSESAASGQETQYF
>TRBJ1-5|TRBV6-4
CASSDKNRGVYSNQPQHF
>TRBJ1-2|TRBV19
CASSPRGKGNYGYTF
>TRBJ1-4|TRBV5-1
CASSFGETGEKLFF
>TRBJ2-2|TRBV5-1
CASSMVAGSAGELFF
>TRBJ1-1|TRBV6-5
CASTSSGGGEAFF
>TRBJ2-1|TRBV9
CASSVEDGGAREQFF
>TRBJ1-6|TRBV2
CASRGRDRNSPLHF
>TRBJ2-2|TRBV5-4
CASSPTKTGRPAELFF
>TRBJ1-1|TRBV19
CASSDRGRAFF
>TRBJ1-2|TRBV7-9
CASSGADIAGYTF
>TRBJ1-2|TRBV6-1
CASSEIGGPNYGYTF
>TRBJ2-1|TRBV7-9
CASSPGINEQFF
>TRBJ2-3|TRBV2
CARSSGTSTDTQYF
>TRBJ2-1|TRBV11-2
CASSRNPDSYNEQFF
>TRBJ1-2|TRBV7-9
CASSLESLFYGYTF
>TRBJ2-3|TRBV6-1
CASSGRTSGVADTQYF
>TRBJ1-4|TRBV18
CASSPQGRGEKLFF